This TCR beta chain is drawn from a study of early T cells in non-severe SARS-CoV-2 infection. TCRdb independently ran MiXCR on the 5' RACE reads; one entry per CDR3 protein. The table has roughly 120,000 distinct CDR3 sequences, 15% seen once. In germline, CDR1 is SQVTM, CDR2 ANQGSEA. The CDR3 is 12 amino acids. V was pared by 8 bases and J by 3 bases, with 13 bases between. The origin of this receptor is an adult who was a healthcare worker with PCR-confirmed SARS-CoV-2 infection or an uninfected control (not recorded which). The sequencing input was whole blood. The genes are TRBV29-1 and TRBJ2-5; no firm D call. Here the CDR3 DNA reads TGCAGCTTTTTGGACGGCGAAGAGACCCAGTACTTC. Amino acids: CSFLDGEETQYF.